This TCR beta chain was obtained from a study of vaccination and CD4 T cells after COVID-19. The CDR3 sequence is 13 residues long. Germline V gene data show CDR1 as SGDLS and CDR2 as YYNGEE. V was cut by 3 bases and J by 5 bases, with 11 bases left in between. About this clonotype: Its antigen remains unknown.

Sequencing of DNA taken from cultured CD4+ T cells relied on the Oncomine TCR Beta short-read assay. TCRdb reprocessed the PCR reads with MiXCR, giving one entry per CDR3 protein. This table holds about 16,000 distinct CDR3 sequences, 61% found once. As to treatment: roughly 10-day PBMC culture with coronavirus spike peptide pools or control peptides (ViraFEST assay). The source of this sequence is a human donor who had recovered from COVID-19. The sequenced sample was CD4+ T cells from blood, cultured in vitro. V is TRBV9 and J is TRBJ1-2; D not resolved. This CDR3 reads CASSARQGYGYTF. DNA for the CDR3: TGTGCCAGCAGCGCAAGACAAGGTTATGGCTACACCTTC.